This TCR beta chain was profiled in a study of blood T cell repertoires in COVID-19. Generated by immunoSEQ multiplex PCR, the TCRdb table keeps only in-frame clones and is missing some. The table includes 150,000 to 200,000 clones, about 86% detected once. The germline V and J ends were trimmed by 6 bases and 7 bases, with 23 bases remaining between them. CDR3 length equals 16 residues. The germline V gene encodes CDR1 MNHEY and CDR2 SMNVEV (reference sequence). V usage is TRBV27 and J usage is TRBJ2-3, with a possible D match to TRBD1 (5 bases). This sequence was found in a man aged 50 to 59 with active or convalescent COVID-19. Sample: peripheral blood. In DNA form, the CDR3 reads TGTGCCAGCAGGGATCTAGGGGATCCCCCCGTGTATACGCAGTATTTT. Its protein product is CASRDLGDPPVYTQYF.